The rows below give T cell receptor beta chains drawn from one sample of a study of T cell repertoires in cytomegalovirus infection. TCRdb ran MiXCR on the reads and lists one entry per CDR3 protein. The sample has about 770,000 distinct CDR3 sequences, around 29% seen once. No antigen is known for these receptors. The sequences come from cultured CD8+ T cells from PBMCs, collected from culture after CMV antigen stimulation. These receptors all stem from a human donor in good health (CMV status not recorded). Some clones in this sample may be carry-over from other donors' samples. Each CDR3 is given without its conserved first and last residue. Fields, in order: V gene, CDR3 protein.

V: TRBV28; CDR3: ASSPTGQGLYQETQY
V: TRBV15; CDR3: ATSREPGAREKLF
V: TRBV19; CDR3: ASSSYGYT
V: TRBV18; CDR3: ASSPLKGGQPQH
V: TRBV5-6; CDR3: ASSLGAVDEQY
V: TRBV5-5; CDR3: ASSFFGTGNYGYT
V: TRBV28; CDR3: ASRLTGGHQPQH
V: TRBV5-4; CDR3: ASSPGAGGRDTQY
V: TRBV11-1; CDR3: ASSLEQPGETQY
V: TRBV4-1; CDR3: ASSPRGQGAGNTEAF
V: TRBV7-2; CDR3: ASSLGVRGTEAF